This T cell receptor beta chain was identified in a study of OX40 agonist ivuxolimab in advanced cancers. Study summary: Melanoma, hepatocellular carcinoma, head and neck or renal cell cancer occurred in dose-escalation patients. Whole-study findings and limits: The study found among the lowest clonal expansion in partial responders at 0.1-3.0 mg/kg. Determination of antigen specificity was not performed for the expanded peripheral T cells.

The table came from immunoSEQ multiplex PCR; TCRdb's copy has only in-frame clones and leaves some out. The sample has 35,000 to 45,000 clones, around four fifths seen once. At baseline, cycle 4 day 1, and cycle 7 day 1, blood was sampled. In regard to this clone: As yet, its antigen is unknown.

This CDR3 is 15 amino acids long. Germline values: CDR1 SGHNT, CDR2 YENEEA. V shed 1 base and J shed 0 bases, with 9 bases lying between them. The chain combines TRBV11-3 with TRBJ1-1, with unresolved D. This specimen was CD4+ or CD8+ T cells sorted from blood, taken in a trial of the OX40 agonist ivuxolimab. The TCR sequence derives from an adult with an advanced solid tumor such as melanoma, head and neck, liver or kidney cancer. The CDR3: CASSLGDYLNTEAFF. The CDR3, as DNA: TGTGCCAGCAGCTTAGGCGATTACCTGAACACTGAAGCTTTCTTT.